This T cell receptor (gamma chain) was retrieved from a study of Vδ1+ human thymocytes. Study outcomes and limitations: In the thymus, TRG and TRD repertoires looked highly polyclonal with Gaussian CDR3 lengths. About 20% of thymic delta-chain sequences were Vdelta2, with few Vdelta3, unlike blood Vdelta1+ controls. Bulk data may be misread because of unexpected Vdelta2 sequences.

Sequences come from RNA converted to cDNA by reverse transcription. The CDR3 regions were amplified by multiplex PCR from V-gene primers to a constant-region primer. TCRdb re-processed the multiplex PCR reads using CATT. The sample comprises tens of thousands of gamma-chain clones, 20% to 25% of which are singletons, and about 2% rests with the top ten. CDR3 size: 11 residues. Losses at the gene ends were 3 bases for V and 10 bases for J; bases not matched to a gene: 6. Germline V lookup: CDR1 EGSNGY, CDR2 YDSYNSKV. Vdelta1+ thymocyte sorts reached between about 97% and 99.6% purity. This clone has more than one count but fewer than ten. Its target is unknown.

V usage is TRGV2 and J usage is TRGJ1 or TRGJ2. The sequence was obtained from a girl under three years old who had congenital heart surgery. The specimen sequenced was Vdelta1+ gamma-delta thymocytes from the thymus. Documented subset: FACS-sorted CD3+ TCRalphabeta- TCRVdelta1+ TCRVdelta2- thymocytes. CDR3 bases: TGTGCCACCTGGGACTTTGGAAAGAAACTCTTT. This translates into CATWDFGKKLF.